The T cell receptor (beta chain) under discussion was sequenced for a study of cytomegalovirus exposure and HLA in healthy donors. For the study at large: Unique TCRs numbering approximately 81 million, obtained from HLA-typed donors, made up an early data release.

Vbeta (60) and Jbeta (13) primers were used in the PCR. The method was immunoSEQ multiplex PCR; TCRdb's version includes in-frame clones alone and lacks a portion of them. The sample yields under 200,000 clones, 82% seen once. Study results and caveats: A link between a missense DCLRE1C variant and TCR beta V- and J-gene trimming emerged from a later analysis.

This CDR3 region has 13 residues. Germline V gene sequence: CDR1 GTSNPN, CDR2 SVGIG (reference sequence). V lost 4 bases, J lost 2 bases, and 11 bases lay in between. As for this clone: Its antigen is currently unknown.

The V gene is TRBV30, the J gene TRBJ2-5; possible D gene TRBD1, 5 bases. The specimen was PBMCs. The receptor comes from a girl aged 5 to 17 in good health and CMV-seropositive. The CDR3 region is CAWMGPHQETQYF. The CDR3 DNA follows: TGTGCCTGGATGGGGCCACATCAAGAGACCCAGTACTTC.